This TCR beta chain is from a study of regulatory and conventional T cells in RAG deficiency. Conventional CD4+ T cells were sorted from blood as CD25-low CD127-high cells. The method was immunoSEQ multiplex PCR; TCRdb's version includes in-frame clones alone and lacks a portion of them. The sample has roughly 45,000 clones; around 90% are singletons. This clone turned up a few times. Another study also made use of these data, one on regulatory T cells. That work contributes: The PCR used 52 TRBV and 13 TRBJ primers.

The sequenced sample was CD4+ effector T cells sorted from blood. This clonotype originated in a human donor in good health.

The CDR3 DNA sequence: TGTGCCAGCACGAATGGACAGAATCAGCCCCAGCATTTT. Amino acid sequence: CASTNGQNQPQHF. The chain links TRBV6-5 to TRBJ1-5, with D tentatively TRBD1 (6 bases). This CDR3 spans 13 amino acids. Germline CDR1 MNHEY, CDR2 SVGAGI. Trimming stripped 7 bases from V and 4 bases from J, with 11 bases between.